The 10 T cell receptor beta chains below were found in one sample sequenced in a study of T cell changes during pregnancy in multiple sclerosis. Libraries were prepared by immunoSEQ multiplex PCR; TCRdb keeps only in-frame clonotypes and omits some of them. This sample yields tens of thousands of clones, of which more than 85% are seen a single time; about 0.5% belongs to the top ten. Here the sequenced sample was CD4+ T cells from peripheral blood mononuclear cells, taken in the second trimester of pregnancy. All receptors come from a female donor in good health, enrolled as a control in a pregnancy study.

The chain couples TRBV7-2 to TRBJ2-7; 11 nucleotides match TRBD2. Trimming took 6 bases from V and 3 from J; bases not matched to a gene: 7. Germline CDR1 is SGHTA and CDR2 is FQGNSA. The CDR3 is 15 residues long. This chain's CDR3 is CASRPTGTSGYEQYF. The CDR3 DNA reads as TGTGCCAGCAGACCAACTGGGACTAGCGGCTACGAGCAGTACTTC.

The chain recombines TRBV5-4 with TRBJ1-5; no definite D call. The CDR3 has 13 residues. V was cut by 5 bases and J by 5 bases, with 11 bases left in between. Germline V gene data show CDR1 as SGHNT and CDR2 as YYREEE (reference sequence). CDR3 sequence (DNA): TGTGCCAGCAGTTTAGACGGAGATCAGCCCCAGCATTTT. Protein: CASSLDGDQPQHF. Filled out from reference TRBV5-4 and TRBJ1-5, the complete variable domain reads ETGVTQSPTHLIKTRGQQVTLRCSSQSGHNTVSWYQQALGQGPQFIFQYYREEENGRGNFPPRFSGLQFPNYSSELNVNALELDDSALYLCASSLDGDQPQHFGDGTRLSIL.

V gene TRBV11-2 combines with J gene TRBJ1-2; D gene unclear. The germline V gene has CDR1 SGHAT and CDR2 FQNNGV. Trimming removed 0 bases at V and 7 bases at J, with 6 bases between. This CDR3 region has 12 residues. CDR3 amino acids: CASSLDTGGYTF. In DNA form, the CDR3 reads TGTGCCAGCAGCTTAGATACGGGTGGCTACACCTTC.

The V gene is TRBV28, the J gene TRBJ2-1, with TRBD2 matching 11 bases. Unmatched junction bases numbered 7, after V lost 6 bases and J lost 9 bases. Per germline, CDR1 MDHEN and CDR2 SYDVKM. The CDR3 has 14 residues. The CDR3 region has the DNA TGTGCCAGCAGCCTTAGCGGGGGGGCTGGTGAGCAGTTCTTC. Translated, it gives CASSLSGGAGEQFF.

CDR3 DNA sequence: TGTGCCAGTAGTCACAGGGAGGGCTACGAGCAGTACTTC. This gives the protein CASSHREGYEQYF. The rearrangement uses TRBV19 and TRBJ2-7; TRBD2 might be the D (7 bases). CDR1 LNHDA and CDR2 SQIVND come from the germline V gene (reference sequence). V was trimmed by 5 bases and J by 3 bases, leaving 11 bases between them. This CDR3 is built from 13 residues.

This clone was seen only once. The chain combines TRBV7-3 with TRBJ1-1; 8 bases are shared with TRBD1. Germline CDR1 is SGHTA and CDR2 is FQGTGA. V was pared by 5 bases and J by 6 bases, with 14 bases of the junction left unmatched. The CDR3 length is 16 residues. CDR3 bases: TGTGCCAGCAGCCAGGGGGGGGGACAGGAGAGGGCTGAAGCTTTCTTT. The encoded protein is CASSQGGGQERAEAFF.

The gene calls are TRBV2 and TRBJ1-2, with unresolved D. Germline V CDR1 and CDR2: SNHLY, FYNNEI. The CDR3 extends over 12 amino acids. Trimming pared 1 base from V and 4 bases from J, leaving 4 bases between. The CDR3 nucleotides are TGTGCCAGCAGTGAAGACACCTATGGCTACACCTTC. Protein: CASSEDTYGYTF.

The chain is built from TRBV18 and TRBJ2-5; D may be TRBD1 (6 bases). Germline CDR1 and CDR2: KGHSH and LQKENI. The CDR3 totals 14 residues. The germline V and J ends were trimmed by 3 bases and 5 bases, with 13 bases remaining between them. CDR3 nucleotide sequence: TGTGCCAGCTCACCGGCAGGGGCGCCGGAGACCCAGTACTTC. Translation: CASSPAGAPETQYF.

As to this clone: Here the CDR3 omits its conserved ending phenylalanine or tryptophan, so a read error is the likely source. This sequence joins TRBV5-1 and TRBJ1-2; 10 bases are shared with TRBD1. V shed 4 bases, J shed 6 bases, and the junction held 9 bases outside the gene matches. This CDR3 region has 15 residues. Germline loops: CDR1 SGHRS, CDR2 YFSETQ. The CDR3 DNA sequence: TGCGCCAGCAGCGCCGGGACAGGGGAGTGGCATGGCTACACCCTC. It is translated as CASSAGTGEWHGYTL.

This chain connects TRBV5-6 to TRBJ1-6; no clear D gene. V was shortened by 0 bases and J by 0 bases, with 4 bases between the two germline ends. This CDR3 spans 15 amino acids. Per the germline V gene, CDR1 is SGHDT and CDR2 is YYEEEE. The CDR3 sequence: CASSLGSSYNSPLHF. CDR3 coding DNA: TGTGCCAGCAGCTTGGGGAGCTCCTATAATTCACCCCTCCACTTT.